A single TCR beta chain is shown here with its context. Antigen specificity is unknown. This entry is derived from a study of T cell repertoires in cytomegalovirus infection. The wider study: HLA-B-restricted CMV epitopes that are well studied, plus recently identified HLA-C-restricted ones, were used by the study. Both a matching HLA type and CMV infection were indicated by public TCR beta signatures. Overall study findings and caveats: HLA-C-restricted CMV-specific TCR beta clonotypes were dominant in the ex vivo response. Using cumulative public TCR beta family frequency, the authors identified those who carried CMV together with the relevant HLA.

Looked up from germline, CDR1 is SGDLS and CDR2 is YYNGEE. This CDR3 is built from 14 residues. V was pared by 0 bases and J by 4 bases, with 2 bases of the junction left unmatched. TCRdb re-called the reads with MiXCR, one entry per CDR3 protein. The sample consists of 100,000 to 150,000 distinct CDR3 sequences, over 30% of them appearing once. This sequence originates from a human donor in good health (CMV status not recorded). Some clones in this sample may be carry-over from other donors' samples. The rearrangement uses TRBV9 and TRBJ2-7; 9 nucleotides match TRBD1. Sequencing used CD8+ T cells from cultured PBMCs, obtained from culture after CMV antigen stimulation. The CDR3 reads CASSVGQGGYEQYF. The CDR3 coding sequence is TGTGCCAGCAGCGTAGGACAGGGGGGATACGAGCAGTACTTC.